The source of this TCR beta chain is a study of naive and memory T cell subsets. Both TRBC1 and TRBC2 were covered by a beta constant-region primer of two equimolar oligonucleotides. A single record per CDR3 protein comes from TCRdb applying MiXCR to the UMI-ligation and nested PCR reads. This sample has 120,000 to 150,000 distinct CDR3 sequences; approximately 17% occur once, and the top ten carry approximately 0.13%. Trimming removed 2 bases at V and 3 bases at J, with 5 bases between. Germline V lookup: CDR1 SGHRS, CDR2 YFSETQ. This CDR3 is 12 amino acids long. The table lists this clonotype with a few counts.

The chain has TRBV5-1 and TRBJ1-1; D unresolved. The receptor was derived from a human donor in good health. What was sequenced was naive CD4+ T cells from blood. This chain's CDR3 is CASSFGDTEAFF. CDR3 DNA sequence: TGCGCCAGCAGCTTTGGGGACACTGAAGCTTTCTTT.